The entry below describes one TCR beta chain. Its antigen has not been determined. Base qualities are not provided; no much larger clone lies one nucleotide away. The germline V gene yields SGHDN for CDR1 and FVKESK for CDR2. From the cysteine up to the phenylalanine, the CDR3 has a length of 15 residues. Of the read, only the CDR3 DNA is kept; its 45 bases are in frame from base 1. V sheds 1 base and J sheds 6 bases, leaving 15 bases between their ends. The cohort comprised some 700 healthy bone marrow donors. All cohort members were sampled while nominally healthy, although unrecorded immune exposures were likely present. The donor tested CMV seropositive and was one of the 289 seropositive cohort members. Every donor gave a peripheral blood sample, and the peripheral blood mononuclear cells from that sample were used for TCR beta sequencing. Genomic DNA was extracted from the blood cell samples with the Qiagen DNeasy Blood Extraction Kit.

This sample was included in a study of cytomegalovirus exposure and HLA in healthy donors (dated by TCRdb to the late 2010s). Regarding the complete study: An earlier analysis of some 550 of the donors reported about 250 Gb of sequence data and roughly 110 million unique TCR beta sequences from 150 million to 200 million T cells. An early release that covered about 600 HLA-typed donors contained approximately 300 gigabases of sequencing data and 70 million to 100 million unique TCR sequences. Rather than drawing on any new phenotypic data, the later analysis identified candidate immune exposures from TCR beta sequences and the way those sequences occurred across donors. The study combined high-throughput TCR immunosequencing, statistical association of individual TCRs with disease status, and machine learning to predict cytomegalovirus infection status. Typing coverage differed by locus: A, B, C, DRB1 and DQB1 were typed in about 629-630 donors, DQA1 in about 510, DPA1 in some 600, and DPB1 in around 440. Roughly five DR-DQ haplotypes were handled as single units for association and clustering, since linkage in the cohort was strong. Both class I and class II loci were covered by HLA typing, at four-digit resolution. The study aimed to test whether cataloging public T cell receptors could reveal signatures of past pathogen exposure. The study used immunosequencing to profile the T cell repertoires of 600 to 850 subjects and linked those repertoires to cytomegalovirus serostatus. Among some 400 genotyped donors of the cohort, an average of around 220,000 unique TCR beta nucleotide sequences was sequenced per donor, of which about 18% were non-productive. Every repertoire in the discovery cohort had been generated on one and the same sequencing platform. A later analysis re-examined previously published TCR beta repertoires from about 700 donors and added high-resolution HLA genotyping to investigate patterns of TCR occurrence. A later genetic analysis took genome-wide SNP genotypes for about three fifths of the 666 donors and used that subset as a discovery cohort. Of the 398 genotyped donors, about 84% fell in the genetic ancestry cluster associated with self-reported Caucasian donors. In an earlier analysis of roughly 600 of the donors, high-throughput TCR beta sequencing was used to judge whether each TCR beta V gene segment behaved as functional or pseudogenic. Donor age, sex, ethnicity and CMV serostatus were compiled together with the repertoire data. A separate validation cohort of roughly 110 different subjects was used in addition to the roughly 700-subject first cohort. What the work shows at the level of the full study, not this receptor alone: A total of fewer than 200 TCR beta chains were listed by the study as associated with cytomegalovirus. According to a later analysis, TCR association rates differed among HLA loci, with DRB1 alleles showing the most associated TCRs and HLA-C alleles showing the fewest. Approximately 18 rarely observed V segments, including chromosome 9 orphons, were excluded from the earlier analysis of about 500 of the donors because counts were too low. Because the 87-base-pair reads could not distinguish some IMGT-functional V segments, including TRBV6-2 and TRBV6-3, those segments were excluded. When HLA alleles, especially DR and DQ, strongly co-occurred, TCR associations were difficult to assign to individual alleles. According to a later analysis, parvovirus B19, influenza, CMV and Epstein-Barr virus appeared linked to several top co-occurrence clusters. The only immune exposure information available for the cohort was CMV serostatus. A later analysis associated 17,000 or so TCR beta sequences with specific HLA alleles at a false discovery rate of 0.05. Compared with the approximately 670-donor mean, donors in an Asian-associated ancestry cluster had fewer N-insertions in productive TCRs, according to a later genetic analysis. The cohort was sequenced for TCR beta chains only, and without alpha or paired-chain data the features that could be detected were limited. A further reported finding was that TCR beta sequences accurately predicted the HLA-A and HLA-B alleles for most subjects in the first cohort. It was suggested by the authors that the approach could potentially be generalized to other disease states and immunological phenotypes. Broadly in line with IMGT annotations, most TCR beta V segments showed up in productive rearrangements about 87% or about 30% of the time in an earlier analysis of 587 of the donors. A later analysis found that HLA-associated TCR beta chains were more clonally expanded and had lower generation probabilities than equally common non-associated chains. Correlated functional status among segregating V segments might be attributable to linkage disequilibrium, but an unknown experimental factor could not be ruled out. While some public TCRs were present in many individuals, most TCR sequences turned up only very rarely across donors. In vitro tests confirmed that three of the cytomegalovirus-associated TCR beta chains recognize cytomegalovirus antigens. Because some donors lacked HLA typing at each locus, the association tests relied only on the typed subset. In both the original and validation cohorts, the classifier was reported to diagnose cytomegalovirus status with high specificity and sensitivity. A cluster of highly shared sequence variants was judged likely to be a technical artifact of the sequencing pipeline. According to a later analysis, most CMV-associated TCR beta chains appeared to be HLA-restricted, and the HLA associations seemed to be driven largely by CMV exposure. V-gene and J-gene trimming of TCR beta chains was associated with a missense DCLRE1C variant in a later genetic analysis, and the association was replicated in an independent cohort. The presence/absence analyses assumed that sequencing depth was roughly uniform across donors, and that assumption may not be true.

The library relied on the immunoSEQ multiplex PCR assay. A mixture of 60 forward primers for TCR Vbeta segments and 13 reverse primers for TCR Jbeta segments was used in the multiplex PCR. A multiplex PCR assay on genomic DNA amplified the CDR3 region of rearranged TCR beta genes. On the Illumina HiSeq System, the amplified TCR beta libraries were sequenced as 87-base-pair reads. The study's processing was this. A later analysis tallied tens of millions of unique TCR beta chains across the 666 repertoires, and some 12 million of those chains were shared by two or more donors. Raw reads were error-corrected and collapsed into unique sequences by a nearest-neighbor algorithm in which closely related sequences were merged to remove PCR and sequencing errors. CDR3 sequences were aligned to IMGT reference sequences to assign V, D and J gene segments. For a sequence to be retained, at least a six-nucleotide match to both a V gene segment and a J gene segment was required. Rearrangements were called productive when the CDR3 lacked stop codons and stayed in frame with V and J; all others were non-productive. Following IMGT convention, CDR3 was defined as the stretch from the second conserved V-encoded cysteine up to the conserved J-encoded phenylalanine. In an earlier analysis of 550 to 650 of the donors, sequences lacking an unambiguous match to a single V gene segment were excluded. An earlier analysis of several hundred of the donors called V segments functional above 56.7% productive rearrangements and segregating when the between-donor standard deviation exceeded 5%. A statistical classification framework was built to diagnose cytomegalovirus status from the catalog of TCR beta chain sequences. In a later analysis, TCR nucleotide sequences were compared against IMGT/GENE-DB human TR gene sequences so that V and J genes could be assigned. A later analysis assigned CDR3 sequences and most-parsimonious VDJ recombination scenarios with the TCRdist pipeline. In a later analysis, each TCR beta chain was defined by its CDR3 amino acid sequence together with its V-gene family, and reads lacking a unique V-gene family were excluded. To address suspected cross-contamination and a sequencing artifact, a later analysis removed around 600 highly shared, low-generation-probability nucleotide sequences. A later analysis calculated a clonal expansion index for each public chain from normalized within-repertoire ranks of inferred template counts. Generation probabilities in a later analysis came from a VDJ recombination model fitted to out-of-frame rearrangements, and those results were checked against IGoR. A later analysis scored TCR-TCR, TCR-HLA and TCR-CMV co-occurrence with hypergeometric tests, applying a repertoire-size bias correction to TCR pairs. To estimate false discovery rates, a later analysis permuted the HLA or CMV assignments 20 times. In a later analysis, co-occurring TCRs were grouped using DBSCAN, and TCRdist sequence similarity was added for clustering within HLA-allele-positive subsets. Co-occurrence clustering excluded repertoires with fewer than 30,000 or more than 120,000 public chains, plus five with anomalous nucleotide sharing. TCRdb holds this immuneACCESS table with in-frame rearrangements only. Some clones are missing; in checked studies, unresolved V genes explain under half, and the rest has no known cause. V, J and clone size were drawn from that table, and D and trimming were deduced from the DNA. The sample records around 80,000 clones, around 79% of which are singletons. Approximately 5.6% of the sample is in the top ten clones.

The TCR comes from a man aged 18 to 29 in good health and CMV-seropositive. Recombination linked TRBV14 to TRBJ1-1; TRBD1 is a possible D gene, resting on 5 matching bases. The sample consisted of PBMCs. The bases are TGTGCCAGCAGCCAAGGGCAAACAGGTTTCGCTGAAGCTTTCTTT. Translation gives CASSQGQTGFAEAFF.